One sample yielded the 16 T cell receptor beta chains listed below, sequenced in a study of CD8 T cells in ankylosing spondylitis. TCRdb reprocessed the 5' RACE reads with MiXCR, giving one entry per CDR3 protein. The table has nearly 250,000 distinct CDR3 sequences, over 30% seen once. Material for sequencing was blood, either unsorted or a sorted T cell fraction (not recorded which). The receptors derive from a male donor with ankylosing spondylitis or in good health (not recorded which).

This clonotype was found a few times. The rearrangement uses TRBV7-9 and TRBJ2-7, with D possibly being TRBD1 (6 bases). The CDR3 spans 16 residues. V shed 3 bases and J shed 4 bases, with 19 bases lying between them. CDR1 and CDR2 from the germline V gene are SEHNR and FQNEAQ (reference sequence). CDR3: CASSLGAGGSPYEQYF. CDR3 bases: TGTGCCAGCAGCTTGGGGGCGGGCGGGTCCCCATACGAGCAGTACTTC.

The rearrangement uses TRBV12-3 or TRBV12-4 and TRBJ2-7; no reliable D call. V was trimmed by 0 bases and J by 5 bases, leaving 8 bases between them. This CDR3 spans 13 amino acids. CDR3 residues: CASSLAWGDEQYF. DNA of the CDR3: TGTGCCAGCAGTTTAGCCTGGGGTGACGAGCAGTACTTC.

There are many counts of this clonotype. The rearrangement uses TRBV6-5 and TRBJ1-2; D is unresolved. Germline V gene data show CDR1 as MNHEY and CDR2 as SVGAGI. This CDR3 comprises 11 residues. V was shortened by 4 bases and J by 9 bases, with 9 bases between the two germline ends. CDR3 amino acids: CASSSGTSYTF. CDR3 in DNA: TGTGCCAGCAGTTCCGGAACGAGCTACACCTTC.

The chain carries TRBV10-3 and TRBJ2-7; 7 nucleotides align to TRBD1. From germline, CDR1 is ENHRY and CDR2 SYGVKD. V lost 3 bases and J lost 0; bases outside the gene matches: 5. The CDR3 runs 15 residues. CDR3 sequence (DNA): TGTGCCATCAGTGAAGGGACAGTCGGCTCCTACGAGCAGTACTTC. Amino acids: CAISEGTVGSYEQYF.

In this sample, this clonotype turned up a few times. In nucleotides, the CDR3 is TGCGCCAGCAGCCCGGACAGGGGGCCGACAGATACGCAGTATTTT. Encoded protein: CASSPDRGPTDTQYF. V and J are TRBV5-1 and TRBJ2-3; TRBD1 matches 11 bases. CDR1 is SGHRS and CDR2 is YFSETQ in the germline V gene. The V segment lost 4 bases and the J segment 3 bases; nucleotides outside the gene matches: 4. The CDR3 has 15 residues. Variable domain in full (rest from reference TRBV5-1 and TRBJ2-3): KAGVTQTPRYLIKTRGQQVTLSCSPISGHRSVSWYQQTPGQGLQFLFEYFSETQRNKGNFPGRFSGRQFSNSRSEMNVSTLELGDSALYLCASSPDRGPTDTQYFGPGTRLTVL.

V and J are TRBV28 and TRBJ2-7; D not certain. V was pared by 7 bases and J by 0 bases, with 13 bases between. The CDR3 totals 14 residues. The V gene's germline CDR1 is MDHEN and CDR2 SYDVKM. The CDR3, as DNA: TGTGCCAGCACCGAGAAAACACGCTCCTACGAGCAGTACTTC. This translates into CASTEKTRSYEQYF.

The rearrangement joins TRBV7-6 to TRBJ2-5; TRBD1 aligns across 7 bases. Germline V gene lookup returns CDR1 SGHVS and CDR2 FNYEAQ. Germline trimming cut 6 bases from V and 1 base from J; bases unmatched to any gene: 8. This CDR3 comprises 15 residues. In DNA, the CDR3 is TGTGCCAGCAGTTACGCACAGGGGTTCCAAGAGACCCAGTACTTC. Amino acids: CASSYAQGFQETQYF.

This chain links TRBV27 with TRBJ2-7; maybe TRBD2 (7 bases). This CDR3 is 15 amino acids long. In germline, CDR1 is MNHEY, CDR2 SMNVEV (reference sequence). Trimming removed 4 bases from V and 3 bases from J, with 16 bases in between. This CDR3 is CASSSEGAGHYEQYF. The DNA for the CDR3 is TGTGCCAGCAGTTCCGAGGGAGCGGGACACTACGAGCAGTACTTC.

This clonotype was seen more than once but under ten times. This chain connects TRBV6-5 to TRBJ2-7, with D uncertain. CDR3 length equals 11 residues. Germline CDR1 is MNHEY and CDR2 is SVGAGI. Between the trimmed V and J ends, which lost 8 bases and 5 bases, there was a span of 10 bases. In nucleotides, the CDR3 is TGTGCCAGCCGCTGGGGTGACGAGCAGTACTTC. As protein: CASRWGDEQYF.

This clonotype was seen more than once but under ten times. This rearrangement joins TRBV20-1 to TRBJ1-1; D may be TRBD1 (5 bases). There are 11 residues in the CDR3. Trimming took off 3 bases at V and 6 bases at J, with 8 bases between the two ends. Germline values: CDR1 DFQATT, CDR2 SNEGSKA (reference sequence). The CDR3 region is CSASRVPEAFF. The DNA for the CDR3 is TGCAGTGCTAGCAGGGTACCTGAAGCTTTCTTT.

The chain uses TRBV20-1 and TRBJ2-7, with a possible D match to TRBD1 (6 bases). CDR1 and CDR2 (germline): DFQATT, SNEGSKA (reference sequence). V was pared by 6 bases and J by 0 bases, with 15 bases between. This CDR3 has 14 residues. DNA for the CDR3: TGCAGTGCGAGGTCCGACAGGAGCTCCTACGAGCAGTACTTC. Its translation: CSARSDRSSYEQYF.

In regard to this clonotype: A much larger clone differs from this one at a single base, so this may be a read error. The J gene is TRBJ2-3, the V gene TRBV7-6, with D unresolved. V was clipped by 3 bases and J by 2 bases, with 3 bases between them. CDR1 and CDR2 (germline): SGHVS, FNYEAQ. The CDR3 consists of 12 residues. In DNA, the CDR3 is TGTGCCAGCAGCTTCATCACAGATACGCAGTATTTT. Translated, it gives CASSFITDTQYF.

This chain connects TRBV12-3 or TRBV12-4 to TRBJ2-7; 7 positions match TRBD1. V shed 4 bases, J shed 4 bases, and the junction held 10 bases outside the gene matches. CDR3 size: 15 residues. The CDR3: CASSYDRERKYEQYF. As DNA, the CDR3 is TGTGCCAGCAGTTACGACAGGGAACGTAAGTACGAGCAGTACTTC.

In its sample, this clonotype was seen once. This chain uses TRBV15 with TRBJ2-7; D unclear. Per the germline V gene, CDR1 is LNHNV and CDR2 is YYDKDF (reference sequence). V was clipped by 5 bases and J by 3 bases, with 14 bases between them. The CDR3 is 14 amino acids. The CDR3 loop is CATSPRLGGYEQYF. CDR3 in DNA: TGTGCCACCAGCCCCCGCTTGGGTGGCTACGAGCAGTACTTC.

V gene TRBV20-1 combines with J gene TRBJ2-5; 7 bases agree with TRBD1. The germline CDR1 and CDR2 sequences are DFQATT and SNEGSKA (reference sequence). The V gene end was trimmed by 5 bases and the J gene end by 2 bases; junction bases not matched to a gene: 2. CDR3 length: 12 amino acids. The CDR3 bases are TGCAGTGCTGACAGGGAGCAAGAGACCCAGTACTTC. As protein: CSADREQETQYF.

CDR3 loop: CASSDLRTGYGYTF. In DNA, the CDR3 is TGTGCCAGCAGTGATCTCCGGACAGGCTATGGCTACACCTTC. This chain links TRBV25-1 with TRBJ1-2; 7 positions agree with TRBD1. The CDR3 loop spans 14 amino acids. Germline V gene data show CDR1 as MGHDK and CDR2 as SYGVNS. Trimming took 3 bases from V and 4 from J; bases not matched to a gene: 5.